The 3 T cell receptor beta chains below were found in one sample sequenced in a study of T-cell memory formation after mild COVID-19. TCRdb re-analysed the 5' RACE reads in MiXCR, keeping a single row per CDR3 protein. This table holds 400,000 to 500,000 distinct CDR3 sequences, approximately 19% found once. Sequenced input: PBMCs or a T cell subset sorted from them (not recorded which). Every receptor here comes from a man in his late teens or twenties who had mild COVID-19 (a few samples of this study predate the infection). Cell type and time point are not known.

V gene TRBV7-6 combines with J gene TRBJ1-1; D perhaps matches TRBD1 (5 bases). Germline V gene lookup returns CDR1 SGHVS and CDR2 FNYEAQ. This CDR3 has 14 residues. Trimming removed 2 bases at V and 4 bases at J, with 11 bases between. The CDR3: CASSLQGDPTEAFF. CDR3 DNA sequence: TGTGCCAGCAGCTTACAGGGTGACCCCACTGAAGCTTTCTTT.

The J gene is TRBJ1-2, the V gene TRBV7-9, with D perhaps matching TRBD1 (5 bases). Germline assignment: CDR1 SEHNR and CDR2 FQNEAQ (reference sequence). The CDR3 loop spans 12 amino acids. Trimming shortened V by 5 bases and J by 8 bases, and 12 bases separated the two germline ends. The DNA of the CDR3 is TGTGCCAGCAGCCGACAAGCAGGGGGCTACACCTTC. Encoded protein: CASSRQAGGYTF.

In this sample, this clonotype turned up a few times. The chain joins TRBV27 to TRBJ2-1, with a tentative D call TRBD1 (6 bases). The CDR3 is 14 residues long. Germline lookup yields CDR1 MNHEY and CDR2 SMNVEV (reference sequence). V was shortened by 3 bases and J by 7 bases, with 13 bases between the two germline ends. CDR3 loop: CASSFTGTGNEQFF. The CDR3 coding sequence is TGTGCCAGCAGTTTCACAGGGACGGGGAATGAGCAGTTCTTC.